Following are 8 T cell receptor beta chains from one sample sequenced in a study of T cell therapy after organ transplantation. No antigen has been assigned to these receptors. The time point: 4-8 weeks after completion of therapy. Produced via immunoSEQ multiplex PCR; TCRdb's table is partial and in-frame only. The table lists 20,000 or so clones, over 75% of them singletons. This sample comprised CD8+ T cells from blood, obtained after autologous CMV-specific T cell therapy. The source of these receptors is a human patient who had received a solid organ transplant and had CMV disease. T cells may partly derive from the graft donor.

The rearrangement joins TRBV29-1 to TRBJ2-1, with D perhaps matching TRBD1 or TRBD2 (6 bases each). CDR3 length: 14 residues. V gave up 1 base and J gave up 6 bases, with 13 bases separating them. The germline V gene has CDR1 SQVTM and CDR2 ANQGSEA. Here the CDR3 reads CSVEGLGGPNEQFF. CDR3 DNA: TGCAGCGTTGAAGGTTTGGGGGGCCCCAATGAGCAGTTCTTC.

V usage is TRBV5-1 and J usage is TRBJ2-7; a possible D gene is TRBD2 (6 bases). CDR1 is SGHRS, CDR2 YFSETQ, per germline. Between the trimmed V and J ends, which lost 4 bases and 4 bases, there was a span of 15 bases. The CDR3 covers 14 residues. CDR3 DNA sequence: TGCGCCAGCAGCCCCCAGGGACTGAGTTACGAGCAGTACTTC. Protein sequence: CASSPQGLSYEQYF.

V usage is TRBV6-4 and J usage is TRBJ1-1, with D hard to call. CDR3 length equals 14 residues. The germline CDR1 and CDR2 sequences are MRHNA and SNTAGT. V shed 4 bases and J shed 1 base, with 10 bases lying between them. Written as DNA, the CDR3 is TGTGCCAGCAGTGTCCGGGCCGAGAACACTGAAGCTTTCTTT. It specifies CASSVRAENTEAFF.

The CDR3 sequence: CASTESGTEAFF. CDR3 DNA sequence: TGTGCCAGCACCGAGAGTGGGACTGAAGCTTTCTTT. V and J are TRBV5-4 and TRBJ1-1; D ambiguous. The CDR3 is made up of 12 amino acids. Trimming left V 6 bases short and J 5 bases short, with 11 bases between. Per the germline V gene, CDR1 is SGHNT and CDR2 is YYREEE (reference sequence). The full variable domain, completed using reference TRBV5-4 and TRBJ1-1, is ETGVTQSPTHLIKTRGQQVTLRCSSQSGHNTVSWYQQALGQGPQFIFQYYREEENGRGNFPPRFSGLQFPNYSSELNVNALELDDSALYLCASTESGTEAFFGQGTRLTVV.

Judged by abundance, this clone is medium-sized. Other DNA sequences in this sample translate to the same CDR3. This chain connects TRBV6-5 to TRBJ2-1; 9 bases fit TRBD1. The ends lost 5 bases at V and 2 bases at J; junction bases unmatched: 1. The CDR3 is 14 amino acids. CDR1 and CDR2 (germline): MNHEY, SVGAGI. The DNA of the CDR3 is TGTGCCAGCAGTACAGGGGGCCCCTACAATGAGCAGTTCTTC. Translation gives CASSTGGPYNEQFF.

The V and J genes are TRBV6-6 and TRBJ1-3; D is unclear. The CDR3 length is 12 residues. V lost 6 bases and J lost 6, with 9 bases in between. CDR1 MNHNY and CDR2 SVGAGI come from the germline V gene (reference sequence). The CDR3 sequence: CASSLGLNTIYF. The CDR3 DNA reads TGTGCCAGCAGCCTAGGCCTAAACACCATATATTTT.

This rearrangement joins TRBV2 to TRBJ1-2, with TRBD1 matching over 9 bases. Germline V gene sequence: CDR1 SNHLY, CDR2 FYNNEI. Germline trimming cut 7 bases from V and 10 bases from J; bases unmatched to any gene: 7. The CDR3 sequence is 12 residues long. The chain's CDR3 is CASMRTGEDYTF. CDR3 nucleotide sequence: TGTGCCAGCATGAGGACAGGGGAGGACTACACCTTC.

This clone was picked up a small number of times. J is TRBJ2-7 and V is TRBV4-1; TRBD1 matches 7 bases. The germline V gene encodes CDR1 MGHRA and CDR2 YSYEKL. Germline trimming cut 4 bases from V and 6 bases from J; bases unmatched to any gene: 9. The CDR3 extends over 14 amino acids. The DNA of the CDR3 is TGCGCCAGCAGCCTATGGACAGGAATCACCGAGCAGTACTTC. It translates to CASSLWTGITEQYF.